The present entry profiles one T cell receptor beta chain with its context. Its cognate antigen is unknown. Trimming at V came to 0 bases and at J to 9 bases, leaving 4 bases not matched to a gene. This CDR3 comprises 15 residues. Germline V gives CDR1 MGHRA, CDR2 YSYEKL. This sample was included in a study of cytomegalovirus exposure and HLA in healthy donors. Broader study findings: Earlier results showed most TCR beta V segments being productive about 90% or about 30% of the time.

The PCR contained 60 Vbeta and 13 Jbeta primers. The assay was immunoSEQ multiplex PCR, and TCRdb's table has in-frame clones only and misses some. The sample carries 90,000 to 110,000 clones, 73% recorded once. This chain links TRBV4-1 with TRBJ1-6; TRBD1 agrees at 8 bases. The source material was PBMCs. The clonotype comes from a man in his forties or fifties in good health and CMV-seronegative. CDR3 amino acids: CASSQDQGARSPLHF. CDR3 sequence (DNA): TGCGCCAGCAGCCAAGATCAGGGGGCGCGTTCACCCCTCCACTTT.